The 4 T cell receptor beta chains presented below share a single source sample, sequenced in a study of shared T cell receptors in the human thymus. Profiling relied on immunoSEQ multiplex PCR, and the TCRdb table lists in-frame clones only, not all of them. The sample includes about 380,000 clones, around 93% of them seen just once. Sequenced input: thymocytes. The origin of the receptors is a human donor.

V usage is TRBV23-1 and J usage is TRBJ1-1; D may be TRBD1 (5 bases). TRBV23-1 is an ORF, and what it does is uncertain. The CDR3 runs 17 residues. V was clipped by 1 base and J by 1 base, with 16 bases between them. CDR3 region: CASSQLKGREKNTEAFF. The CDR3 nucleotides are TGCGCCAGCAGTCAATTAAAGGGGAGGGAGAAGAACACTGAAGCTTTCTTT.

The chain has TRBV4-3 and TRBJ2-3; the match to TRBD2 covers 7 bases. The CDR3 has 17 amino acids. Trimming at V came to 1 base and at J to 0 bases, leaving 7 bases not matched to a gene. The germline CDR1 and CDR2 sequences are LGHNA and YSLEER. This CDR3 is CASSQVGLADSTDTQYF. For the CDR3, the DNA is TGCGCCAGCAGCCAAGTTGGGCTAGCGGATAGCACAGATACGCAGTATTTT.

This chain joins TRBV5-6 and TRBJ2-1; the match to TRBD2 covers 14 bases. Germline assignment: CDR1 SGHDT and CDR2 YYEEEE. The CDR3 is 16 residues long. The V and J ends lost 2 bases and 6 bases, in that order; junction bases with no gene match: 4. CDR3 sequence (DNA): TGTGCCAGCAGCTTTACCGGACTAGCGGGGGGCAATGAGCAGTTCTTC. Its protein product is CASSFTGLAGGNEQFF. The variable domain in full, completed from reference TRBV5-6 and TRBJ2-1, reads DAGVTQSPTHLIKTRGQQVTLRCSPKSGHDTVSWYQQALGQGPQFIFQYYEEEERQRGNFPDRFSGHQFPNYSSELNVNALLLGDSALYLCASSFTGLAGGNEQFFGPGTRLTVL.

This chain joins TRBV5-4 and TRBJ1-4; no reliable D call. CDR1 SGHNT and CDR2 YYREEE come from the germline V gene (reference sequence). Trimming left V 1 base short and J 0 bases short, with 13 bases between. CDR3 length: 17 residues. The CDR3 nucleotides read TGTGCCAGCAGCTTGACCCCCCCCGAGACAACTAATGAAAAACTGTTTTTT. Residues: CASSLTPPETTNEKLFF.